These 8 T cell receptor beta chains came from one sample sequenced in a study of T-cell reconstitution after alpha-beta-depleted transplantation in children. TCRbeta library preparation incorporated unique molecular identifiers. One entry per CDR3 protein, called by TCRdb with MiXCR from the PCR reads. The table has roughly 280,000 distinct CDR3 sequences, roughly 11% seen once. The sequences come from peripheral blood, collected 180 days after TCRalphabeta/CD19-depleted stem cell transplant. The source is a male patient aged 2-15 years who had a stem cell transplant for chronic granulomatous disease, so the T cells may come from the graft donor.

The chain employs TRBV5-4 and TRBJ2-2; D unclear. From germline, CDR1 is SGHNT and CDR2 YYREEE (reference sequence). This CDR3 is 12 amino acids long. V gave up 2 bases and J gave up 8 bases, with 7 bases separating them. The CDR3 sequence is CASSLSRGELFF. The CDR3 nucleotides read TGTGCCAGCAGCTTAAGTCGGGGGGAGCTGTTTTTT. Filled out from reference TRBV5-4 and TRBJ2-2, the complete variable domain reads ETGVTQSPTHLIKTRGQQVTLRCSSQSGHNTVSWYQQALGQGPQFIFQYYREEENGRGNFPPRFSGLQFPNYSSELNVNALELDDSALYLCASSLSRGELFFGEGSRLTVL.

A note on this clonotype: A much larger clone lies a single base off, so this may be a read error. The chain has TRBV3-1 and TRBJ2-2, with D perhaps TRBD1 or TRBD2 (5 bases each). The CDR3 is made up of 18 amino acids. Germline V gene sequence: CDR1 LGHDT, CDR2 YNNKEL (reference sequence). The CDR3, as DNA: TGTGCCAGCAGCCCCCGTCTTAGGGACCGTCATAACATCGGGGAGCTGTTTTTT. Translated: CASSPRLRDRHNIGELFF.

This clonotype was recorded at least ten times. The chain uses TRBV6-5 and TRBJ2-2, with D perhaps assigned TRBD1 or TRBD2 (6 bases each). The germline V and J ends were trimmed by 2 bases and 3 bases, with 13 bases remaining between them. This CDR3 has 16 residues. The germline CDR1 and CDR2 sequences are MNHEY and SVGAGI. CDR3 amino acids: CASSYGGPSHTGELFF. CDR3 nucleotide sequence: TGTGCCAGCAGTTACGGGGGGCCTAGCCACACCGGGGAGCTGTTTTTT.

About this clonotype itself: Being one base from a much bigger clone, this may be a read error. V is TRBV20-1 and J is TRBJ2-3, with D hard to call. Germline V gene data show CDR1 as DFQATT and CDR2 as SNEGSKA (reference sequence). V lost 8 bases to trimming and J lost 6 bases, with 12 bases between them. CDR3 length: 11 amino acids. The CDR3 reads CSSRRRDTQYF. In nucleotides, the CDR3 is TGCAGTTCGAGACGCAGGGATACGCAGTATTTT.

In this sample, this clonotype turned up many times. The V call is TRBV7-3, the J call TRBJ2-1; the match to TRBD1 covers 7 bases. V was pared by 0 bases and J by 7 bases, with 12 bases of the junction left unmatched. The V gene's germline CDR1 is SGHTA and CDR2 FQGTGA. The CDR3 sequence is 17 residues long. CDR3 protein: CASSLTSTGDLGNEQFF. CDR3 nucleotides: TGTGCCAGCAGCTTAACTTCCACAGGGGATTTGGGGAATGAGCAGTTCTTC.

V usage is TRBV4-1 and J usage is TRBJ1-1; the D gene is possibly TRBD1 (5 bases). The CDR3 is 16 residues long. V lost 4 bases, J lost 2 bases, and 17 bases lay in between. CDR1 MGHRA and CDR2 YSYEKL come from the germline V gene. The CDR3 sequence is CASSPLERGANTEAFF. CDR3 DNA: TGCGCCAGCAGCCCCCTTGAACGAGGGGCTAACACTGAAGCTTTCTTT.

Ten or more counts support this clonotype. This chain links TRBV11-2 with TRBJ2-5; 10 bases are shared with TRBD2. J gave up 4 bases and V 4 bases, and 12 bases lay outside the gene matches. CDR1 is SGHAT and CDR2 is FQNNGV in the germline V gene. The CDR3 is 17 amino acids. CDR3 nucleotides: TGTGCCAGCAGCTCTACCGGGTCTAGCGGGAGTCGAGAGACCCAGTACTTC. Translation gives CASSSTGSSGSRETQYF.

In this sample, this clonotype turned up many times. The chain is built from TRBV7-2 and TRBJ2-1; D perhaps matches TRBD2 (6 bases). CDR3 length equals 14 residues. Trimming stripped 1 base from V and 15 bases from J, with 19 bases between. Germline assignment: CDR1 SGHTA and CDR2 FQGNSA. The CDR3 DNA sequence: TGTGCCAGCAGCTTAGAGCCTAGCGTGTACGATTGGTTCTTC. It specifies CASSLEPSVYDWFF.